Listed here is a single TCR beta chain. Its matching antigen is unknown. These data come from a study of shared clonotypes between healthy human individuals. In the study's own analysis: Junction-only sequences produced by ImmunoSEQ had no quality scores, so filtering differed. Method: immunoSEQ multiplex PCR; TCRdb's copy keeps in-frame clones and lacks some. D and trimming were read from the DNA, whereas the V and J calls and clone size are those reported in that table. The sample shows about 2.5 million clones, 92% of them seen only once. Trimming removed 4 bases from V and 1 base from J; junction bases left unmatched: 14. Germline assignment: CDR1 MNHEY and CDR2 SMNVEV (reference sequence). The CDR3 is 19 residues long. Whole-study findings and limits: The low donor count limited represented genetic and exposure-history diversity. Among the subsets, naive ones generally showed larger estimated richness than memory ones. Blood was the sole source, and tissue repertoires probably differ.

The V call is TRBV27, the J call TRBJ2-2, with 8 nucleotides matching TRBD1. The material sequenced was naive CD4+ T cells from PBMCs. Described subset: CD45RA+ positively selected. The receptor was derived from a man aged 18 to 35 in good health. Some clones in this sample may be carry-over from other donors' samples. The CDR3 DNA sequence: TGTGCCAGCAGTTCCGCAGGGGGCGCGGCGGAGCGGAACACCGGGGAGCTGTTTTTT. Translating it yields CASSSAGGAAERNTGELFF.